This TCR beta chain stems from a study of shared clonotypes between healthy human individuals. Per the original methods: ImmunoSEQ supplied junction-only sequences lacking quality scores, so filtering was different. Sequencing was performed with immunoSEQ multiplex PCR; in TCRdb, only in-frame clones are kept and a portion is missing. V, J and clone size were drawn from that table, and D and trimming were deduced from the DNA. This table holds over a million clones, roughly 95% found once. V shed 10 bases and J shed 0 bases, with 10 bases lying between them. Germline V gives CDR1 MDHEN, CDR2 SYDVKM. The CDR3 covers 13 residues. This clone appeared a few times.

The chain carries TRBV28 and TRBJ1-5; no reliable D call. Sequencing was done on a sample of naive CD4+ T cells sorted from blood. Regarding subset: CD45RA+ positively selected. The sequence was obtained from a man aged 30 to 45 in good health. CDR3 sequence (DNA): TGTGCCACCTGTTACGATAGCAATCAGCCCCAGCATTTT. Translated: CATCYDSNQPQHF.